This T cell receptor beta chain is from a study of blood T cell repertoires in COVID-19. Study information: From T cells, B-cell-depleted T cells, or PBMCs came the material, which was cDNA or gDNA.

Here immunoSEQ multiplex PCR was the method, and the copy in TCRdb shows in-frame clones only, minus some. The table lists 150,000 to 250,000 clones, roughly four fifths of them singletons, with approximately 7.2% in the top ten. This clone was counted between two and nine times. Trimming at V came to 10 bases and at J to 6 bases, leaving 12 bases not matched to a gene. The CDR3 covers 14 residues. Looked up from germline, CDR1 is MDHEN and CDR2 is SYDVKM. Sequenced: peripheral blood. The TCR sequence derives from a human donor with acute or convalescent COVID-19. The donor label of this sample is uncertain. The rearrangement links TRBV28 to TRBJ2-7; TRBD2 aligns across 10 bases. Here the CDR3 DNA reads TGTGCCATCCGACCGGGACTAGCGTCCGTCGAGCAGTACTTC. The encoded protein is CAIRPGLASVEQYF.